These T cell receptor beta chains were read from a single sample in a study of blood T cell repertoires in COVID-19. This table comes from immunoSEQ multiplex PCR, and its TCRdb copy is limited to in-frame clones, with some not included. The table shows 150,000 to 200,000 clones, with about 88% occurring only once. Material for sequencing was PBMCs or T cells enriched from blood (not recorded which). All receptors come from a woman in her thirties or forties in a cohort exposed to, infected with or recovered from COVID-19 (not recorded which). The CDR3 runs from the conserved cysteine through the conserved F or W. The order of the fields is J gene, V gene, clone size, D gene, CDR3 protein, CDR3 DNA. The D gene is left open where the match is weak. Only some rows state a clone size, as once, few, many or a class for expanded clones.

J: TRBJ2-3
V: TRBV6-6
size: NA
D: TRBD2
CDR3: CASGIAGRRADTQYF
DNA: TGTGCCAGCGGGATAGCGGGAAGGAGGGCAGATACGCAGTATTTT

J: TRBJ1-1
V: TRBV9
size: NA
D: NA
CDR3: CASSAGIWNTEAFF
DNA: TGTGCCAGCAGCGCGGGGATTTGGAACACTGAAGCTTTCTTT

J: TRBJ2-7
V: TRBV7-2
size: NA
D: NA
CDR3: CASSLAGGTYEQYF
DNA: TGTGCCAGCAGCTTAGCAGGCGGAACCTACGAGCAGTACTTC

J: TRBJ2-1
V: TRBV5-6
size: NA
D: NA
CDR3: CASSQNNEQFF
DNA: TGTGCCAGCAGCCAAAACAATGAGCAGTTCTTC

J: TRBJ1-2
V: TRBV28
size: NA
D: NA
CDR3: CASSLIREGSGYTF
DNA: TGTGCCAGCAGTTTAATTAGGGAGGGTAGTGGCTACACCTTC

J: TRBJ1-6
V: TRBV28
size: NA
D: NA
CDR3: CASSSSTQDNSPLHF
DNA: TGTGCCAGCAGTTCCTCCACACAGGATAATTCACCCCTCCACTTT

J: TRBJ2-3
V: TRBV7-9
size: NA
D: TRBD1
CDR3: CASSADREADTQYF
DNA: TGTGCCAGCAGCGCGGACAGGGAGGCAGATACGCAGTATTTT

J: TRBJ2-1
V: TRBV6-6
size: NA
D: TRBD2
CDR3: CASSSHGLAGATSYNEQFF
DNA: TGTGCCAGCAGCTCCCACGGACTAGCGGGGGCCACGTCCTACAATGAGCAGTTCTTC

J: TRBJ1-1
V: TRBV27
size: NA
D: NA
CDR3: CATSEFRNTEAFF
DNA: TGTGCCACCAGCGAATTTAGGAACACTGAAGCTTTCTTT

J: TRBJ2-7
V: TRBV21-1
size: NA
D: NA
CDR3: CARRTSGRGEQYF
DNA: TGTGCCAGGCGGACTAGCGGGAGAGGCGAGCAGTACTTC

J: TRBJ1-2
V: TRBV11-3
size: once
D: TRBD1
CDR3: CASSLTTGGWGYTF
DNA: TGTGCCAGCAGCTTGACGACAGGGGGCTGGGGCTACACCTTC

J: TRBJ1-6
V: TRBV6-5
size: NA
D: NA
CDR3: CASSSRQANSPLHF
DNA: TGTGCCAGCAGTTCCCGCCAGGCTAATTCACCCCTCCACTTT

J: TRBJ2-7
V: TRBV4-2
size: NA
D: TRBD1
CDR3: CASSQETGTGGSYEQYF
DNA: TGTGCCAGCAGCCAAGAAACCGGGACAGGGGGAAGTTACGAGCAGTACTTC

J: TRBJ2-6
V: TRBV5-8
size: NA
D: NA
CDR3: CASSLGGTAGANVLTF
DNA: TGTGCCAGCAGCTTGGGCGGGACAGCTGGGGCCAACGTCCTGACTTTC

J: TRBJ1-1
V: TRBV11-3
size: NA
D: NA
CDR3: CASSFQRYEAFF
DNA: TGTGCCAGCAGCTTCCAGCGATACGAAGCTTTCTTT

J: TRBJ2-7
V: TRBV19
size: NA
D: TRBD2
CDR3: CASSTTLSGGYYEQYF
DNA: TGTGCCAGTAGTACCACCCTTTCCGGGGGGTACTACGAGCAGTACTTC

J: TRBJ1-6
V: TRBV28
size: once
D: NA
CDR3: CASSFKGDPYNSPLHF
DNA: TGTGCCAGCAGTTTTAAGGGGGACCCCTATAATTCACCCCTCCACTTT

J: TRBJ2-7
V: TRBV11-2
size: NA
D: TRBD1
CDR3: CASSLEGTGLYEQYF
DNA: TGTGCCAGCAGCTTAGAAGGGACAGGTCTTTACGAGCAGTACTTC

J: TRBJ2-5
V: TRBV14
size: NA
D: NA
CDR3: CASSQGGVTQYF
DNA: TGTGCCAGCAGCCAAGGGGGGGTGACCCAGTACTTC

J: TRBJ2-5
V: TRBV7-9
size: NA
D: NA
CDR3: CASSLGSQETQYF
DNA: TGTGCCAGCAGCTTAGGTTCTCAAGAGACCCAGTACTTC

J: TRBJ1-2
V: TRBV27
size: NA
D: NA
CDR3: CASSSTENYGYTF
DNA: TGTGCCAGCAGTTCCACAGAGAACTATGGCTACACCTTC

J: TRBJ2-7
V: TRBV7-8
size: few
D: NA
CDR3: CASSLGAAPTYEQYF
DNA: TGTGCCAGCAGCTTAGGGGCCGCGCCTACCTACGAGCAGTACTTC

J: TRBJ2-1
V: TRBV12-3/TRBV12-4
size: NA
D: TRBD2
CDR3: CASSPLLARQFF
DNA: TGTGCCAGCAGTCCACTACTAGCGAGGCAGTTCTTC

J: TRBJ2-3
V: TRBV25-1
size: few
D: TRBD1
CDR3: CASSGPLTGGSTDTQYF
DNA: TGTGCCAGCAGTGGTCCTCTTACAGGGGGCAGCACAGATACGCAGTATTTT

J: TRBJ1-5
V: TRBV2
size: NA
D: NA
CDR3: CANSREGNQPQHF
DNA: TGTGCCAACAGCAGGGAGGGCAATCAGCCCCAGCATTTT

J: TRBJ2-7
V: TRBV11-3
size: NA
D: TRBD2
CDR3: CASSLDRTSAYEQYF
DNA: TGTGCCAGCAGCTTAGATCGGACTAGCGCCTACGAGCAGTACTTC

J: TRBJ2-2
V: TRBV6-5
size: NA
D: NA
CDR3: CASCPLANTGELFF
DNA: TGTGCCAGCTGCCCCCTAGCCAACACCGGGGAGCTGTTTTTT

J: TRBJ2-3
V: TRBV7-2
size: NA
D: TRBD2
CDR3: CASSLRNTSGRNTQYF
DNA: TGTGCCAGCAGCTTAAGAAATACTAGCGGGAGGAATACGCAGTATTTT

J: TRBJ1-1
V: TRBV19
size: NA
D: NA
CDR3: CASSIGAWTEAFF
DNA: TGTGCCAGTAGTATAGGCGCATGGACTGAAGCTTTCTTT

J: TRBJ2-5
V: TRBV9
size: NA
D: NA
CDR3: CASSVAGIWETQYF
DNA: TGTGCCAGCAGCGTAGCAGGGATCTGGGAGACCCAGTACTTC

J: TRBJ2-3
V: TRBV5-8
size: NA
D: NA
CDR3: CASSLASGTDTQYF
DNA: TGTGCCAGCAGCTTGGCGTCGGGCACAGATACGCAGTATTTT

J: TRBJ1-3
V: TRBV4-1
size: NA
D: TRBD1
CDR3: CASSQDPGQGNTIYF
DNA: TGCGCCAGCAGCCAAGACCCCGGACAGGGGAACACCATATATTTT

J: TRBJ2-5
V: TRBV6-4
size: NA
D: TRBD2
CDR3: CASSEVAGIKETQYF
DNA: TGTGCCAGCAGTGAGGTAGCGGGTATAAAAGAGACCCAGTACTTC

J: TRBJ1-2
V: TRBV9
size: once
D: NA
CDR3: CASSVGYRPTYGYTF
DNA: TGTGCCAGCAGCGTAGGCTACAGGCCAACCTATGGCTACACCTTC

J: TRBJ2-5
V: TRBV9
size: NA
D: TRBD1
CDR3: CASSAPGTEKGTQYF
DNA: TGTGCCAGCAGCGCCCCAGGGACAGAAAAGGGGACCCAGTACTTC

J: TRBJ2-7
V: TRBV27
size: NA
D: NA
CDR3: CASSLSFARDEQYF
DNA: TGTGCCAGCAGTTTATCGTTCGCCAGGGACGAGCAGTACTTC

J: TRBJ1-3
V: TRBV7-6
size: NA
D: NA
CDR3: CASSSGFLSGNTIYF
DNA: TGTGCCAGCAGCTCAGGGTTCCTCTCTGGAAACACCATATATTTT

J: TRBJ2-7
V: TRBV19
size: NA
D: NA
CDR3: CASSIALSYEQYF
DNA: TGTGCCAGTAGTATCGCCCTTAGTTACGAGCAGTACTTC

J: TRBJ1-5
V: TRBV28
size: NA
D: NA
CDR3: CASRPGGNQPQHF
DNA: TGTGCCAGCAGACCAGGGGGCAATCAGCCCCAGCATTTT

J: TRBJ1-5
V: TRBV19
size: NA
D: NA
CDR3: CASRPRGEYQPQHF
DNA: TGTGCCAGTAGACCTCGGGGGGAGTATCAGCCCCAGCATTTT

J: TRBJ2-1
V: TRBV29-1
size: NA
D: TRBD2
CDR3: CSVDPRGGYNEQFF
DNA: TGCAGCGTTGATCCGCGGGGGGGATACAATGAGCAGTTCTTC

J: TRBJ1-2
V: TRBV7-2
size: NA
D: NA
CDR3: CASSYLPEGSYGYTF
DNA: TGTGCCAGCAGCTACTTACCGGAGGGGAGCTATGGCTACACCTTC

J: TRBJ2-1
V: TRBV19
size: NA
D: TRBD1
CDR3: CASSLGGTGAYNEQFF
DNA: TGTGCCAGTAGTCTTGGAGGGACAGGGGCCTACAATGAGCAGTTCTTC

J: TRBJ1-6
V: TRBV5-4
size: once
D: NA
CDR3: CASSLLSSYNSPLHF
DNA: TGTGCCAGCAGCTTGTTGAGCTCCTATAATTCACCCCTCCACTTT

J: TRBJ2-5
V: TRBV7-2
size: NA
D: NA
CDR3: CASSLYQQETQYF
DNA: TGTGCCAGCAGCTTATACCAACAGGAGACCCAGTACTTC

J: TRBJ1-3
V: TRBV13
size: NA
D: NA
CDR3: CASSFGVSGNTIYF
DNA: TGTGCCAGCAGCTTTGGAGTATCTGGAAACACCATATATTTT

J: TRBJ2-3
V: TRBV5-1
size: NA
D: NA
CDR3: CASSQTGSTDTQYF
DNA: TGCGCCAGCAGCCAAACAGGGAGCACAGATACGCAGTATTTT

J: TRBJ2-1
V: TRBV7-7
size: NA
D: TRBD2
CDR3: CASSLGDYINEQFF
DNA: TGTGCCAGCAGCTTAGGGGACTATATCAATGAGCAGTTCTTC

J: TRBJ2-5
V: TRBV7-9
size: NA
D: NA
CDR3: CASSSIEEETQYF
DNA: TGTGCCAGCAGCTCCATTGAGGAAGAGACCCAGTACTTC

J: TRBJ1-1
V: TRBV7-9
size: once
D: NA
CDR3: CASSPPNTEAFF
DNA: TGTGCCAGCAGCCCCCCTAACACTGAAGCTTTCTTT

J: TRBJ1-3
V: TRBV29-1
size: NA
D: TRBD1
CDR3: CSVVSVTGAGNTIYF
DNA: TGCAGCGTTGTATCAGTGACAGGGGCTGGAAACACCATATATTTT

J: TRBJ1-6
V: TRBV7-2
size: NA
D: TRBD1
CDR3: CASSGLGTAESPLHF
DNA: TGTGCCAGCAGCGGACTTGGGACAGCGGAATCACCCCTCCACTTT

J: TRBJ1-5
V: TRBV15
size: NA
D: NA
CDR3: CATSRVRGGNQPQHF
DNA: TGTGCCACCAGCAGGGTTCGGGGGGGGAATCAGCCCCAGCATTTT

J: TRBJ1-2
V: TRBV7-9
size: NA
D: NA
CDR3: CASSLTGPYGYTF
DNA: TGTGCCAGCAGCTTAACAGGACCCTATGGCTACACCTTC